Shown below are 28 T cell receptor beta chains from a single sample sequenced in a study of human T cells and chemical hapten exposure. The time point: patch test 2, 6 weeks after DPC sensitization. Treatment meaning: therapeutic diphenylcyclopropenone sensitization with weekly scalp DPC. MiXCR, applied by TCRdb to the RACE reads, yields one record per CDR3 protein. Among 350,000 to 400,000 distinct CDR3 sequences, 6% to 7% were seen once, and the ten largest hold around 6.1%. The sample consisted of whole blood, taken in connection with sensitization to the hapten diphenylcyclopropenone (DPC). Receptors originate from a woman aged 18-29 years with alopecia areata. Some clones in this sample may be carry-over from other donors' samples.

This clonotype has more than one count but fewer than ten. J is TRBJ2-1 and V is TRBV27; D perhaps matches TRBD1 (6 bases). V gave up 5 bases and J gave up 5 bases, with 16 bases separating them. Germline-derived CDR1 and CDR2 are MNHEY and SMNVEV (reference sequence). The CDR3 is 15 residues long. CDR3 in amino acids: CASSTQGFLNNEQFF. CDR3 nucleotide sequence: TGTGCCAGCAGTACACAGGGATTCCTGAACAATGAGCAGTTCTTC.

This clonotype was seen a handful of times. At one boundary the junction diverges from the germline segment, which might be a read error. The V call is TRBV24-1, the J call TRBJ2-7; D is possibly TRBD2 (5 bases). The CDR3 length is 12 residues. Germline CDR1 reads KGHDR; CDR2 reads SFDVKD. CDR3 bases: TGTGCCACCAGTGACTCCGGACTGCCCGGGTATTTC. Translated: CATSDSGLPGYF.

This sequence joins TRBV7-6 and TRBJ2-1; D is ambiguous. Germline V CDR1 and CDR2: SGHVS, FNYEAQ. The CDR3 is made up of 14 amino acids. Between the trimmed V and J ends, which lost 0 bases and 9 bases, there was a span of 12 bases. The CDR3 spells CASSLAIQPSEQFF. In nucleotides, the CDR3 is TGTGCCAGCAGCTTAGCGATCCAGCCGAGTGAGCAGTTCTTC. The variable domain in full, completed from reference TRBV7-6 and TRBJ2-1, reads GAGVSQSPRYKVTKRGQDVALRCDPISGHVSLYWYRQALGQGPEFLTYFNYEAQQDKSGLPNDRFSAERPEGSISTLTIQRTEQRDSAMYRCASSLAIQPSEQFFGPGTRLTVL.

This clonotype was counted ten times or more. This chain joins TRBV6-2 or TRBV6-3 and TRBJ2-2, with 8 bases fitting TRBD1. Per the germline V gene, CDR1 is MNHEY and CDR2 is SVGEGT. The CDR3 has 18 residues. Losses at the gene ends were 0 bases for V and 1 base for J; bases not matched to a gene: 7. Here the CDR3 DNA reads TGTGCCAGCAGTTACTCGAAGGACAGGGTTGTGAACACCGGGGAGCTGTTTTTT. Translating gives CASSYSKDRVVNTGELFF.

The chain carries TRBV12-5 and TRBJ2-5, with D possibly being TRBD1 (6 bases). Germline-derived CDR1 and CDR2 are LGHNT and FRNRAP. V was clipped by 3 bases and J by 0 bases, with 14 bases between them. This CDR3 is built from 16 residues. The CDR3 spells CASGFGLGGNQETQYF. In nucleotides, the CDR3 is TGTGCTAGTGGTTTCGGACTTGGGGGCAACCAAGAGACCCAGTACTTC.

This clonotype was observed a few times. The chain links TRBV20-1 to TRBJ1-2; D might be TRBD1 (6 bases). V gave up 3 bases and J gave up 0 bases, with 17 bases separating them. The CDR3 sequence is 16 residues long. CDR1 and CDR2 from the germline V gene are DFQATT and SNEGSKA (reference sequence). The CDR3 here is CSARVVTGQANYGYTF. CDR3 sequence (DNA): TGCAGTGCTAGGGTCGTAACAGGGCAAGCTAACTATGGCTACACCTTC.

In its sample, this clonotype was seen a few times. The chain joins TRBV6-5 to TRBJ2-7; TRBD1 agrees at 9 bases. This CDR3 has 17 residues. V was pared by 2 bases and J by 6 bases, with 14 bases of the junction left unmatched. Germline-derived CDR1 and CDR2 are MNHEY and SVGAGI. The CDR3 coding sequence is TGTGCCAGCAGTTACACCCCCACGGACAGGGGATCCCTCGAGCAGTACTTC. Translation gives CASSYTPTDRGSLEQYF.

This clonotype was counted many times. The rearrangement links TRBV2 to TRBJ1-5; D may be TRBD1 (6 bases). V dropped 4 bases and J dropped 3 bases, with 13 bases sitting between them. Germline assignment: CDR1 SNHLY and CDR2 FYNNEI. This CDR3 has 15 residues. The CDR3 DNA reads TGTGCCAGCAGTGTTTTCGGACAGAACAATCAGCCCCAGCATTTT. Its protein product is CASSVFGQNNQPQHF.

This clonotype has at least ten counts. This chain uses TRBV12-3 or TRBV12-4 with TRBJ1-2; the D is unclear. The V gene lost 4 bases and the J gene lost 2 bases, with 8 bases spanning the gap. The CDR3 has 13 residues. The CDR3 DNA reads as TGTGCCAGCAGTTACACGACCAACTATGGCTACACCTTC. Residues: CASSYTTNYGYTF.

This clonotype has just a few counts. CDR3 nucleotides: TGTGCCAGCAGTTTAACTAGGACCTACGAGCAGTACTTC. As protein: CASSLTRTYEQYF. V and J are TRBV12-3 or TRBV12-4 and TRBJ2-7, with D perhaps matching TRBD2 (5 bases). The CDR3 consists of 13 residues. V was trimmed by 2 bases and J by 2 bases, leaving 7 bases between them.

This rearrangement joins TRBV4-2 to TRBJ2-4, with 12 bases fitting TRBD2. This CDR3 spans 21 amino acids. J gave up 0 bases and V 3 bases, and 15 bases lay outside the gene matches. CDR1 and CDR2 from the germline V gene are LGHNA and YNFKEQ. The CDR3 nucleotides read TGTGCCAGCAGCCAGGCTTCCCCGACTAGCGGGGGTCTTCTAGCCAAAAACATTCAGTACTTC. This codes for CASSQASPTSGGLLAKNIQYF.

The rearrangement links TRBV20-1 to TRBJ2-3; no clear D. Germline-derived CDR1 and CDR2 are DFQATT and SNEGSKA (reference sequence). This CDR3 is built from 13 residues. V was shortened by 6 bases and J by 0 bases, with 10 bases between the two germline ends. CDR3 nucleotides: TGCAGTGCACCCACTTCTAGCACAGATACGCAGTATTTT. Its protein product is CSAPTSSTDTQYF.

This clonotype showed up many times. V usage is TRBV6-2 or TRBV6-3 and J usage is TRBJ1-5; no clear D. Trimming removed 6 bases from V and 3 bases from J, with 9 bases in between. Germline V lookup: CDR1 MNHEY, CDR2 SVGEGT. CDR3 length: 13 residues. The CDR3 region is CASSPNTNQPQHF. CDR3 DNA sequence: TGTGCCAGCAGCCCCAACACCAATCAGCCCCAGCATTTT.

The gene calls are TRBV20-1 and TRBJ2-7; D assignment may be TRBD1 or TRBD2 (5 bases each). The CDR3 covers 15 residues. The germline V and J ends were trimmed by 5 bases and 6 bases, with 23 bases remaining between them. The germline CDR1 and CDR2 sequences are DFQATT and SNEGSKA (reference sequence). Here the CDR3 DNA reads TGCAGTGCTCTCCAATCGGGGCAGGGATTGGGCGAGCAGTACTTC. This sequence encodes CSALQSGQGLGEQYF.

This clonotype was recorded at least ten times. This sequence joins TRBV27 and TRBJ1-4; tentative D call: TRBD1 (6 bases). Germline V gives CDR1 MNHEY, CDR2 SMNVEV (reference sequence). V lost 6 bases to trimming and J lost 4 bases, with 18 bases between them. There are 16 residues in the CDR3. The CDR3 nucleotides read TGTGCCAGCAGAAACACCGGGGGGCGCAATAATGAAAAACTGTTTTTT. Its protein product is CASRNTGGRNNEKLFF.

CDR3 DNA sequence: TGTGCCAGCAGCGTAGGAGGGTCCAAAAATCAGCCCCAGCATTTT. This translates into CASSVGGSKNQPQHF. J is TRBJ1-5 and V is TRBV9; no reliable D call. This CDR3 region has 15 residues. V shed 0 bases and J shed 4 bases, with 11 bases lying between them. Germline V gene data show CDR1 as SGDLS and CDR2 as YYNGEE.

This clonotype was found many times. The chain couples TRBV6-2 or TRBV6-3 to TRBJ1-5, with D maybe TRBD1 (5 bases). This CDR3 has 14 amino acids. V was shortened by 5 bases and J by 5 bases, with 13 bases between the two germline ends. Germline CDR1 reads MNHEY; CDR2 reads SVGEGT. The CDR3 DNA reads TGTGCCAGCAGTAACGCCAGGGTCTATCAGCCCCAGCATTTT. Protein sequence: CASSNARVYQPQHF.

The genes are TRBV20-1 and TRBJ2-3; a weak D match, TRBD2 (5 bases). The V and J ends lost 3 bases and 1 base respectively, with 23 bases between them. This CDR3 has 18 amino acids. From germline, CDR1 is DFQATT and CDR2 SNEGSKA (reference sequence). CDR3 DNA sequence: TGCAGTGCTAGGGACTTTTTCGACCAAGCTTATGGCACAGATACGCAGTATTTT. It translates to CSARDFFDQAYGTDTQYF.

There are many counts of this clonotype. This chain joins TRBV6-2 or TRBV6-3 and TRBJ1-2; D possibly corresponds to TRBD1 (5 bases). Germline CDR1 MNHEY, CDR2 SVGEGT. The V and J ends lost 4 bases and 6 bases respectively, with 15 bases between them. CDR3 length equals 14 residues. The DNA for the CDR3 is TGTGCCAGCAGTTTACTACGGGGGTCGGATGGCTACACCTTC. It codes for CASSLLRGSDGYTF.

This clonotype has a handful of counts. The chain has TRBV6-5 and TRBJ2-6; D is tentatively TRBD1 or TRBD2 (5 bases each). Germline loops: CDR1 MNHEY, CDR2 SVGAGI. This CDR3 has 15 residues. Between the trimmed V and J ends, which lost 0 bases and 9 bases, there was a span of 12 bases. CDR3 nucleotide sequence: TGTGCCAGCAGTTACTCGAGAAGGGGAGTCAACGTCCTGACTTTC. Translated: CASSYSRRGVNVLTF.

A word on this clonotype: Because the CDR3 is missing its conserved closing phenylalanine or tryptophan, this is likely a read error. The DNA is omitted, as the CDR3 cannot be located on it reliably, and the CDR3 follows TCRdb's listing. V is TRBV7-9 and J is TRBJ2-1; TRBD2 was called by the table and not checked on the DNA. Both ends counted, the CDR3 spans 10 residues. Germline values: CDR1 SEHNR, CDR2 FQNEAQ (reference sequence). The CDR3 loop is CASSPLIAGY.

This clonotype came up a few times. V and J are TRBV6-5 and TRBJ1-3; 7 bases are a match to TRBD1. Looked up from germline, CDR1 is MNHEY and CDR2 is SVGAGI. The CDR3 totals 15 residues. Trimming at V came to 6 bases and at J to 0 bases, leaving 5 bases not matched to a gene. The CDR3 region has the DNA TGTGCCAGCAGCCGACAGGGTCGCTCTGGAAACACCATATATTTT. It codes for CASSRQGRSGNTIYF.

In this sample, this clonotype turned up a few times. This chain joins TRBV4-2 and TRBJ1-5; no reliable D call. Trimming shortened V by 2 bases and J by 5 bases, and 10 bases separated the two germline ends. The CDR3 extends over 14 amino acids. Germline CDR1 is LGHNA and CDR2 is YNFKEQ. The CDR3 sequence is CASSQSLADQPQHF. CDR3 DNA sequence: TGTGCCAGCAGCCAATCCCTGGCGGATCAGCCCCAGCATTTT.

The rearrangement uses TRBV6-6 and TRBJ2-3; 11 nucleotides agree with TRBD2. Germline values: CDR1 MNHNY, CDR2 SVGAGI (reference sequence). This CDR3 contains 17 residues. Unmatched junction bases numbered 5, after V lost 2 bases and J lost 1 base. CDR3 sequence (DNA): TGTGCCAGCAGTTACGTAGCGGGGGGGTGGGGCACAGATACGCAGTATTTT. Translating it yields CASSYVAGGWGTDTQYF.

This clonotype was seen only a few times. V is TRBV10-3 and J is TRBJ1-2, with TRBD1 matching 8 bases. This CDR3 spans 16 amino acids. Germline lookup yields CDR1 ENHRY and CDR2 SYGVKD. Trimming cost V 5 bases and J 4 bases; bases outside gene matches: 12. The CDR3 here is CAISLMDRDQVYGYTF. CDR3 coding DNA: TGTGCCATCAGTCTTATGGACAGGGACCAGGTCTATGGCTACACCTTC.

V and J are TRBV20-1 and TRBJ2-3; 11 positions match TRBD2. CDR3 length: 15 amino acids. With V trimmed by 6 bases and J by 2 bases, 7 bases remained unmatched. In germline, CDR1 is DFQATT, CDR2 SNEGSKA (reference sequence). CDR3 region: CSAILAGDTTDTQYF. The CDR3 DNA sequence: TGCAGTGCGATACTAGCGGGGGACACCACAGATACGCAGTATTTT.

This clonotype was seen ten or more times. V and J are TRBV6-2 or TRBV6-3 and TRBJ1-2; D call uncertain. V shed 0 bases and J shed 8 bases, with 7 bases lying between them. The CDR3 loop spans 12 amino acids. Germline V CDR1 and CDR2: MNHEY, SVGEGT. Written as DNA, the CDR3 is TGTGCCAGCAGTTACTCTGGTGGAGGCTACACCTTC. This encodes CASSYSGGGYTF.

This clonotype was seen more than once but under ten times. This chain uses TRBV7-9 with TRBJ1-3, with a tentative D call TRBD1 (5 bases). The ends were cut back, 4 bases at V and 4 bases at J, with 11 bases in the middle. This CDR3 region has 14 residues. The germline CDR1 and CDR2 sequences are SEHNR and FQNEAQ (reference sequence). Here the CDR3 reads CASSWGVNGNTIYF. The CDR3 bases are TGTGCCAGCAGCTGGGGGGTAAACGGAAACACCATATATTTT.